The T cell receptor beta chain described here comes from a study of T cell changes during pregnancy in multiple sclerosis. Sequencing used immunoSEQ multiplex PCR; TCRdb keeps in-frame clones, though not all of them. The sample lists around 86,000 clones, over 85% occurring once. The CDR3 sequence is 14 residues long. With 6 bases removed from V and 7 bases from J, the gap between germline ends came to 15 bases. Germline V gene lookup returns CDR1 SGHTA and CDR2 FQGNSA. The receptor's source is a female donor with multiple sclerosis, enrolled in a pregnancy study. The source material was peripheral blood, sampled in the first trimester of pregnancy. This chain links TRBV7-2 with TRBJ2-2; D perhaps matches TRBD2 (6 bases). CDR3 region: CASRVTISGGELFF. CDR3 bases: TGTGCCAGCAGAGTGACTATTAGCGGCGGGGAGCTGTTTTTT. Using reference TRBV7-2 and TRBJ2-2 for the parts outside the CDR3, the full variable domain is GAGVSQSPSNKVTEKGKDVELRCDPISGHTALYWYRQSLGQGLEFLIYFQGNSAPDKSGLPSDRFSAERTGGSVSTLTIQRTQQEDSAVYLCASRVTISGGELFFGEGSRLTVL.